This paragraph covers one TCR delta chain sequence. This probably arose from a read error, given a far larger clone one base away. Other DNA sequences in the sample encode the same CDR3. The CDR3 spans 20 residues. Germline V CDR1 and CDR2: GEAIGNYY, EKD. TCRdb made new clone calls on the reads using CATT. The sample carries 6,000 to 7,000 delta-chain clones, around 1.9% recorded once. This entry comes from a study of gamma-delta chains in newborns, infants, children. Sequencing was carried out using blood. The source of this sequence is a child who was a newborn, infant or young child, either healthy, febrile or measles-vaccinated (not recorded which). This rearrangement joins TRDV2 to TRDJ3; 13 nucleotides agree with TRDD3. DNA for the CDR3: TGTGCCTGTGACACCGTACTGGGGGATACGAGCTCCTGGGGCACCCGACAGATGTTTTTC. Amino acid sequence: CACDTVLGDTSSWGTRQMFF.